The entry below gives a single TCR beta chain sequence along with its context. Its cognate antigen is unknown. The CDR3 consists of 16 residues. The V gene's germline CDR1 is SGDLS and CDR2 YYNGEE. V gave up 4 bases and J gave up 5 bases; unmatched junction bases: 7. These data originate in a study of beta chain features in type 1 diabetes. Study results and limitations: Type 1 diabetes patients showed a moderate but significant shortening of TCRB CDR3s in all four CD4+ subsets.

Of the isolated RNA, all was reverse transcribed, and so the sequenced material was expressed TCRB transcripts. Sequencing used immunoSEQ multiplex PCR; TCRdb keeps in-frame clones, though not all of them. The table has more than 300,000 clones, roughly 13% seen once. Sequenced sample: naive CD4+ T cells from blood. The chain is built from TRBV9 and TRBJ2-3; 13 bases agree with TRBD2. The receptor was derived from a woman under 30 with type 1 diabetes. The CDR3 DNA is TGTGCCAGCAGCACTCGGACTAGCGGGGGTGTAGATACGCAGTATTTT. It translates to CASSTRTSGGVDTQYF.